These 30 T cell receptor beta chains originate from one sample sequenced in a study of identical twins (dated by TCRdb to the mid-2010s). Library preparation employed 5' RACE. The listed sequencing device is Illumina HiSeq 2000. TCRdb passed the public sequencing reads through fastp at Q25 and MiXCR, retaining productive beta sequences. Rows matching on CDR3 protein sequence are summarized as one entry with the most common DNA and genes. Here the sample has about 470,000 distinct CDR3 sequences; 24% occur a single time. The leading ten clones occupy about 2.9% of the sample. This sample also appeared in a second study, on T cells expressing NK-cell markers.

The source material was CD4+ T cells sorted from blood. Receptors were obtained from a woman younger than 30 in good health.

CDR3 sequence: CASSYSTGTYEQYF. The CDR3 DNA sequence: TGTGCCAGCAGTTACTCGACCGGTACCTACGAGCAGTACTTC. The genes are TRBV6-5 and TRBJ2-7, with D uncertain. From germline, CDR1 is MNHEY and CDR2 SVGAGI. V dropped 0 bases and J dropped 2 bases, with 8 bases sitting between them. The CDR3 totals 14 residues.

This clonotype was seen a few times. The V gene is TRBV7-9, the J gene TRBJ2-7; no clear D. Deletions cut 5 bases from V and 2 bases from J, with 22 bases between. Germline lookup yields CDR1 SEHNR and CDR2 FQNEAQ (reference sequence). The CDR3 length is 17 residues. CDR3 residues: CASSPPWGSTAPYEQYF. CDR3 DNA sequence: TGTGCCAGCAGCCCTCCCTGGGGTTCCACCGCCCCCTACGAGCAGTACTTC.

CDR3 region: CASRRGSGSGPDTQYF. The DNA of the CDR3 is TGTGCCAGCAGGAGGGGAAGCGGGAGTGGTCCAGATACGCAGTATTTT. The J gene is TRBJ2-3, the V gene TRBV7-2; 8 bases map to TRBD2. The CDR3 runs 16 residues. J was trimmed by 4 bases and V by 6 bases; bases with no gene match: 12. Looked up from germline, CDR1 is SGHTA and CDR2 is FQGNSA.

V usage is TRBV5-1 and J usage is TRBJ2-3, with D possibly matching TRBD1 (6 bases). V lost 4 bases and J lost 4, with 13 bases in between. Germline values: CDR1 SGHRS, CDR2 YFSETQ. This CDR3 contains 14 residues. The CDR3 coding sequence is TGCGCCAGCAGCCATCGCAGGGGAGCAGATACGCAGTATTTT. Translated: CASSHRRGADTQYF.

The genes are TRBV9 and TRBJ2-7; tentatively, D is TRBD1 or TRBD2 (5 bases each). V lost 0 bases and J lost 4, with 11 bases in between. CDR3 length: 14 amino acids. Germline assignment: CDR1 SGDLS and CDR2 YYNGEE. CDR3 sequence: CASSVDGTRYEQYF. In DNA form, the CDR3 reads TGTGCCAGCAGCGTAGACGGGACGCGGTACGAGCAGTACTTC.

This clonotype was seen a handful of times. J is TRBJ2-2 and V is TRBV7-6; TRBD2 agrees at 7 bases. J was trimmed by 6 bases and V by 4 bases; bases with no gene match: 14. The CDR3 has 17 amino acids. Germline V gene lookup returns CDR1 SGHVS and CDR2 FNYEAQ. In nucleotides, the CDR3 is TGTGCCAGCAGCTCCGTACGCGGGAGATCGACTCCCGGGGAGCTGTTTTTT. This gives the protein CASSSVRGRSTPGELFF.

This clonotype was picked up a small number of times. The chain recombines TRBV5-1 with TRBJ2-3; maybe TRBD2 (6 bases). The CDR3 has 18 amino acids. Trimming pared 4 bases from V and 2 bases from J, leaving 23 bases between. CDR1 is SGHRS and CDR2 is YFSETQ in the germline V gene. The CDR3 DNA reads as TGCGCCAGCAGCAGGCGTAGGAGCGGGCAAGGTCCCACAGATACGCAGTATTTT. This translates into CASSRRRSGQGPTDTQYF.

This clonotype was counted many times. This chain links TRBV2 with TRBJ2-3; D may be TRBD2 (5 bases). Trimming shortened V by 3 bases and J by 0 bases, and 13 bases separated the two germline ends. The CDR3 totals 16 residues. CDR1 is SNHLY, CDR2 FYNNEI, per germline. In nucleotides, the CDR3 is TGTGCCAGCAGTGAGCCAGTAGCGCAAAGCACAGATACGCAGTATTTT. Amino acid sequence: CASSEPVAQSTDTQYF.

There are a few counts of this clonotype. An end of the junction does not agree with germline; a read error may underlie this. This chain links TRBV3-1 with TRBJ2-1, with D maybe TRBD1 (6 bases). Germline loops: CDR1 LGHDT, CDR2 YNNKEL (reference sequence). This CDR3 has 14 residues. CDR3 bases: TGTGCCAGCACCCAAAGGGGGAAACACAATGAGCAGTTCTTC. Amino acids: CASTQRGKHNEQFF.

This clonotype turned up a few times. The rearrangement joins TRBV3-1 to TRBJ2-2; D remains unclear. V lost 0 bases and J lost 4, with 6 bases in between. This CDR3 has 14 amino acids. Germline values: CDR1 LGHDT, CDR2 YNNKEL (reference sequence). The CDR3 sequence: CASSQDKVTGELFF. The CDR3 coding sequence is TGTGCCAGCAGCCAAGATAAGGTCACCGGGGAGCTGTTTTTT.

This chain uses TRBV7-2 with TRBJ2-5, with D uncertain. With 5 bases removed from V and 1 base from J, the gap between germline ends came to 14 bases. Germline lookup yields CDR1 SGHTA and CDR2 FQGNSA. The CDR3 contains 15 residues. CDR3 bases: TGTGCCAGCAGCATGTCCCCGACACCCCAAGAGACCCAGTACTTC. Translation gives CASSMSPTPQETQYF.

The CDR3 loop reads CASSFNPHYEQYF. CDR3 nucleotides: TGTGCCAGCAGCTTCAACCCACACTACGAGCAGTACTTC. The chain combines TRBV5-5 with TRBJ2-7; unclear D gene. Trimming stripped 2 bases from V and 3 bases from J, with 9 bases between. There are 13 residues in the CDR3. CDR1 and CDR2 (germline): SGHKS, YYEKEE (reference sequence).

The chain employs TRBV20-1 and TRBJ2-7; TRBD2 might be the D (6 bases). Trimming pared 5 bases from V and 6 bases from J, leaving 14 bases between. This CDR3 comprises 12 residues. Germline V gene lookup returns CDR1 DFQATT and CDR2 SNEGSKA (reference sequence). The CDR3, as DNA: TGCAGTGCTCCAACCGGCGGGGCCGAGCAGTACTTC. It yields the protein CSAPTGGAEQYF.

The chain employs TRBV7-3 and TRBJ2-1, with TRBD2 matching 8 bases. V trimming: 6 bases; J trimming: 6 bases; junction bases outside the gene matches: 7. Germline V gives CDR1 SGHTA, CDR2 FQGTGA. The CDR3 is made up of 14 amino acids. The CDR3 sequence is CASSYYGTSNEQFF. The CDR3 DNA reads TGTGCCAGCAGTTATTACGGGACTAGCAATGAGCAGTTCTTC.

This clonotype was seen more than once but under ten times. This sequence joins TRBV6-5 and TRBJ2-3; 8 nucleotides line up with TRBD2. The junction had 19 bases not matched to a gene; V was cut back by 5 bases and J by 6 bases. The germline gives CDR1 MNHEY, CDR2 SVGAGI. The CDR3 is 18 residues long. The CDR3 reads CASSHTPSGRPIGDTQYF. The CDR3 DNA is TGTGCCAGCAGTCACACACCGAGCGGGAGACCCATCGGGGATACGCAGTATTTT.

Here the CDR3 reads CASSLASGQNIQYF. The CDR3 coding sequence is TGTGCCAGCAGTTTAGCCTCGGGCCAAAACATTCAGTACTTC. The V and J genes are TRBV12-3 or TRBV12-4 and TRBJ2-4; D not resolved. The ends were cut back, 0 bases at V and 5 bases at J, with 8 bases in the middle. This CDR3 region has 14 residues.

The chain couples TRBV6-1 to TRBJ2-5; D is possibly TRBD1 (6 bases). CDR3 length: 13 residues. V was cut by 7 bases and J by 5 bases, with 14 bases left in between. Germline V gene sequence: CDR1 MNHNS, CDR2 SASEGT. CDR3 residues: CASKAGDRETQYF. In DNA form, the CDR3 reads TGTGCCAGCAAGGCAGGGGATCGGGAGACCCAGTACTTC.

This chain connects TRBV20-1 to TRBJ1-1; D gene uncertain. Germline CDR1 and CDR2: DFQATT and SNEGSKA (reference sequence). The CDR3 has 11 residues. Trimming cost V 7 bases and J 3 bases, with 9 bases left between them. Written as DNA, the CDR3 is TGCAGTGTAACAGAGTACACTGAAGCTTTCTTT. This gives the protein CSVTEYTEAFF.

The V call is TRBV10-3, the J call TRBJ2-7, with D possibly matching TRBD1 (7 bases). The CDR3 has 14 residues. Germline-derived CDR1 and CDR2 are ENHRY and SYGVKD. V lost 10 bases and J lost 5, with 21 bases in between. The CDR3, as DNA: TGTGCCAACCAAAGGGGGCAGGGAGGAAACGAGCAGTACTTC. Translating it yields CANQRGQGGNEQYF.

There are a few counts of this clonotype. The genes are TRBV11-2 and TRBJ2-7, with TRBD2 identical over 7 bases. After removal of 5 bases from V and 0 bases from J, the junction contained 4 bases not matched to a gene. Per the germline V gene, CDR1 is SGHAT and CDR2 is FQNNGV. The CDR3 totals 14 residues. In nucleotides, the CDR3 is TGTGCCAGCAGCCCAGTAGCGGGCTCCTACGAGCAGTACTTC. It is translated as CASSPVAGSYEQYF.

This chain's CDR3 is CASSIGTANGYTF. CDR3 coding DNA: TGCGCCAGCAGCATAGGGACCGCGAATGGCTACACCTTC. The genes are TRBV5-1 and TRBJ1-2; tentative D call: TRBD1 (5 bases). V was clipped by 4 bases and J by 6 bases, with 13 bases between them. From germline, CDR1 is SGHRS and CDR2 YFSETQ. This CDR3 is 13 amino acids long.

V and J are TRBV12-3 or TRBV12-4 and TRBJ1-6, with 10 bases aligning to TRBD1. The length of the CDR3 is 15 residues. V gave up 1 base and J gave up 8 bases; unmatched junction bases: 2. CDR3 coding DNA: TGTGCCAGCAGTTTAGGGGGACAGGGGTATTCACCCCTCCACTTT. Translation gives CASSLGGQGYSPLHF.

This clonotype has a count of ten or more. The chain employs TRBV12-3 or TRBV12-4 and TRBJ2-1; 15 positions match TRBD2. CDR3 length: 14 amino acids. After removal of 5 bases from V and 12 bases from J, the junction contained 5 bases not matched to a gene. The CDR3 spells CASSRTSGGAVQFF. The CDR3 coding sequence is TGTGCCAGCAGTCGGACTAGCGGGGGGGCAGTGCAGTTCTTC.

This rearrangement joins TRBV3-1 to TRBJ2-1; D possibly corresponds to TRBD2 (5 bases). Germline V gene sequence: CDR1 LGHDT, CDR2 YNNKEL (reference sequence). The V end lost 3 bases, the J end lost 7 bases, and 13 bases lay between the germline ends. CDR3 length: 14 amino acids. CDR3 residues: CASSQRLARNEQFF. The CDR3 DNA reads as TGTGCCAGCAGCCAGCGGCTAGCCCGGAATGAGCAGTTCTTC.

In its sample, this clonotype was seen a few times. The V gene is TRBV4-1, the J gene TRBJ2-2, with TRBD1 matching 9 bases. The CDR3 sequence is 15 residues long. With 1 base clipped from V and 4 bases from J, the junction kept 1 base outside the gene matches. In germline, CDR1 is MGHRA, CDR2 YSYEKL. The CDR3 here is CASSQGQGVTGELFF. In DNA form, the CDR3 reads TGCGCCAGCAGCCAAGGACAGGGGGTCACCGGGGAGCTGTTTTTT.

The CDR3 nucleotides are TGTGCCAGCAGCTTATTTCTTAAGGGGGACATCTCTAATGAGCAGTTCTTC. The encoded protein is CASSLFLKGDISNEQFF. This chain connects TRBV7-9 to TRBJ2-1; a possible D gene is TRBD1 (6 bases). V was pared by 2 bases and J by 7 bases, with 21 bases between. The CDR3 is 17 residues long. Germline CDR1 reads SEHNR; CDR2 reads FQNEAQ (reference sequence). The full variable domain, completed using reference TRBV7-9 and TRBJ2-1, is DTGVSQNPRHKITKRGQNVTFRCDPISEHNRLYWYRQTLGQGPEFLTYFQNEAQLEKSRLLSDRFSAERPKGSFSTLEIQRTEQGDSAMYLCASSLFLKGDISNEQFFGPGTRLTVL.

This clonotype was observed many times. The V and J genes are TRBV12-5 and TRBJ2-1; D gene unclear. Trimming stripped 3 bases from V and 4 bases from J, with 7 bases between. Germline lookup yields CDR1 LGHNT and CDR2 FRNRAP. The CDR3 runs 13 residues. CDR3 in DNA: TGTGCTAGTGGTTTCAGTGTTTACAATGAGCAGTTCTTC. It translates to CASGFSVYNEQFF.

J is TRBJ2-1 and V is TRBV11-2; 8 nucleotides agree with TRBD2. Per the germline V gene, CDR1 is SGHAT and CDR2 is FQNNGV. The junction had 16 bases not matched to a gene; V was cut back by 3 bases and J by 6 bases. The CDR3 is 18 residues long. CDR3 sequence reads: CASSFEGGGAGAGNEQFF. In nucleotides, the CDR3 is TGTGCCAGCAGCTTCGAGGGTGGTGGAGCGGGAGCGGGCAATGAGCAGTTCTTC. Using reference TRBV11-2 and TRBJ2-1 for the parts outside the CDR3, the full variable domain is EAGVAQSPRYKIIEKRQSVAFWCNPISGHATLYWYQQILGQGPKLLIQFQNNGVVDDSQLPKDRFSAERLKGVDSTLKIQPAKLEDSAVYLCASSFEGGGAGAGNEQFFGPGTRLTVL.

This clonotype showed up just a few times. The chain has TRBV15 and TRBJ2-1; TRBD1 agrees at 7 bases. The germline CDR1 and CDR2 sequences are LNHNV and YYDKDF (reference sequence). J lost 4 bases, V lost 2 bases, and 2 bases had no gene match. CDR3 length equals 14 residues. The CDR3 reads CATSRRDRYNEQFF. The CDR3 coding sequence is TGTGCCACCAGCAGACGGGACAGATACAATGAGCAGTTCTTC.

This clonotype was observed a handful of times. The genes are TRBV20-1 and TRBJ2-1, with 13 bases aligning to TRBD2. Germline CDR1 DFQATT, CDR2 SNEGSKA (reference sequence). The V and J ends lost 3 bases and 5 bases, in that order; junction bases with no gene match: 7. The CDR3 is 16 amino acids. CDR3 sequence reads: CSARGLAGNLNNEQFF. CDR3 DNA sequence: TGCAGTGCTAGGGGACTAGCGGGGAATCTTAACAATGAGCAGTTCTTC.